This T cell receptor (beta chain) is drawn from a study of T cells in Graves' hyperthyroidism and ophthalmopathy. Authors of the study amplified TCR beta CDR3 regions from RNA transcripts. RT-PCR in the first round (using the HTBI primer set) targeted the TCR CDR3. One entry per CDR3 protein results from TCRdb running MiXCR on the multiplex PCR reads. The sample lists about 400,000 distinct CDR3 sequences, around 14% occurring once. Germline V gene lookup returns CDR1 LNHDA and CDR2 SQIVND (reference sequence). Trimming removed 2 bases at V and 7 bases at J, with 15 bases between. The CDR3 covers 15 residues. There are many counts of this clonotype. The target antigen is unknown. Among the patients, aged 18 to 65, hyperthyroidism was newly diagnosed and had lasted under 2 months. Overall study results and limits: Ophthalmopathy and stable hyperthyroidism were separated by a 13 V-J model. The model predicted ophthalmopathy a median about 6.6 months before onset.

The sequenced sample consisted of blood. The chain joins TRBV19 to TRBJ1-5; D remains unclear. The sequence came from a woman aged 18-30 years with Graves' hyperthyroidism. Here the CDR3 reads CASSITGVLWQPQHF. CDR3 sequence (DNA): TGTGCCAGTAGTATAACGGGTGTGCTGTGGCAGCCCCAGCATTTT.